The next 24 T cell receptor beta chains were all read from a single sample in a study of T-cell memory formation after mild COVID-19. Each CDR3 protein is one row after TCRdb ran MiXCR on the 5' RACE reads. This sample has roughly 560,000 distinct CDR3 sequences, with approximately 20% found just once. Material: PBMCs or a T cell subset sorted from them (not recorded which). The receptors were sampled from an adult woman who had mild COVID-19 (a few samples of this study predate the infection). Cell type and time point are not known.

This chain joins TRBV9 and TRBJ2-1; 12 bases line up with TRBD2. With 4 bases clipped from V and 6 bases from J, the junction kept 5 bases outside the gene matches. This CDR3 has 15 amino acids. CDR1 is SGDLS, CDR2 YYNGEE, per germline. The CDR3 is CASSSASGGVNEQFF. The CDR3 bases are TGTGCCAGCAGCTCCGCTAGCGGGGGGGTCAATGAGCAGTTCTTC.

The V call is TRBV3-1, the J call TRBJ1-2, with unresolved D. CDR3 length: 14 amino acids. The germline V gene has CDR1 LGHDT and CDR2 YNNKEL (reference sequence). Trimming took 0 bases from V and 0 from J, leaving 5 bases between them. DNA of the CDR3: TGTGCCAGCAGCCAAGATGGGGCTAACTATGGCTACACCTTC. Amino acids: CASSQDGANYGYTF.

The chain uses TRBV29-1 and TRBJ2-5; D ambiguous. Germline-derived CDR1 and CDR2 are SQVTM and ANQGSEA. The V and J ends lost 5 bases and 2 bases respectively, with 3 bases between them. The CDR3 runs to 10 residues. CDR3 loop: CSVRQETQYF. The CDR3 DNA is TGCAGCGTTAGACAAGAGACCCAGTACTTC.

This clonotype was counted between two and nine times. The chain joins TRBV7-8 to TRBJ1-6, with D uncertain. CDR3 size: 15 residues. The germline V gene encodes CDR1 SGHVS and CDR2 FQNEAQ. V was cut by 1 base and J by 4 bases, with 8 bases left in between. CDR3 bases: TGTGCCAGCAGCTTAGATTCCCAGTATAATTCACCCCTCCACTTT. This encodes CASSLDSQYNSPLHF.

CDR3 in DNA: TGTGCCCCCTGCTCTGGGGCCAACGTCCTGACTTTC. Translating it yields CAPCSGANVLTF. The chain uses TRBV27 and TRBJ2-6; D unclear. Trimming shortened V by 11 bases and J by 0 bases, and 5 bases separated the two germline ends. Germline CDR1 reads MNHEY; CDR2 reads SMNVEV (reference sequence). There are 12 residues in the CDR3.

The chain employs TRBV29-1 and TRBJ1-1, with unresolved D. This CDR3 contains 14 residues. Looked up from germline, CDR1 is SQVTM and CDR2 is ANQGSEA. Trimming pared 3 bases from V and 1 base from J, leaving 12 bases between. The CDR3, as DNA: TGCAGCGTTGAGAACTCAGGACGGAACACTGAAGCTTTCTTT. It yields the protein CSVENSGRNTEAFF.

CDR3 in amino acids: CASSQAGGGAKNIQYF. CDR3 bases: TGTGCCAGCAGCCAAGCTGGGGGGGGAGCCAAAAACATTCAGTACTTC. The chain carries TRBV4-2 and TRBJ2-4, with 7 bases aligning to TRBD2. The germline V gene has CDR1 LGHNA and CDR2 YNFKEQ. The CDR3 totals 16 residues. The trim removed 1 base at V and 0 bases at J, leaving 3 bases unmatched.

The chain employs TRBV15 and TRBJ1-1; D perhaps matches TRBD1 (6 bases). V lost 1 base and J lost 0, with 9 bases in between. Germline CDR1 and CDR2: LNHNV and YYDKDF (reference sequence). The CDR3 spans 15 residues. In DNA, the CDR3 is TGTGCCACCAGCAGAGGGACAGCCCTGAACACTGAAGCTTTCTTT. The encoded protein is CATSRGTALNTEAFF.

This clonotype was found a few times. The chain employs TRBV12-3 or TRBV12-4 and TRBJ2-5, with TRBD2 matching 13 bases. After removal of 4 bases from V and 7 bases from J, the junction contained 6 bases not matched to a gene. The CDR3 runs to 15 residues. CDR3 DNA: TGTGCCAGCAGTTACGGACTAGCGGGAGTGGTGACCCAGTACTTC. Translated, it gives CASSYGLAGVVTQYF.

This chain joins TRBV4-1 and TRBJ1-3, with 7 positions matching TRBD1. The V gene's germline CDR1 is MGHRA and CDR2 YSYEKL. The CDR3 covers 18 residues. V trimming: 0 bases; J trimming: 0 bases; junction bases outside the gene matches: 8. Written as DNA, the CDR3 is TGCGCCAGCAGCCAAGATCCCCGGGCAGGGGGCTCTGGAAACACCATATATTTT. This translates into CASSQDPRAGGSGNTIYF.

The count of this clonotype is one. V and J are TRBV27 and TRBJ1-1; D not certain. Between the trimmed V and J ends, which lost 0 bases and 0 bases, there was a span of 8 bases. Germline V gives CDR1 MNHEY, CDR2 SMNVEV (reference sequence). The CDR3 runs to 15 residues. CDR3: CASSLSAGVNTEAFF. Written as DNA, the CDR3 is TGTGCCAGCAGTTTATCAGCAGGAGTGAACACTGAAGCTTTCTTT.

Ten or more counts support this clonotype. The chain couples TRBV5-1 to TRBJ1-1; D gene ambiguous. Trimming left V 0 bases short and J 1 base short, with 7 bases between. This CDR3 contains 14 residues. Germline CDR1 SGHRS, CDR2 YFSETQ. CDR3 DNA: TGCGCCAGCAGCTTGGGGCGGTCGAACACTGAAGCTTTCTTT. This codes for CASSLGRSNTEAFF.

The chain employs TRBV6-1 and TRBJ2-7; 9 bases align to TRBD1. Germline V CDR1 and CDR2: MNHNS, SASEGT. Trimming at V came to 3 bases and at J to 2 bases, leaving 17 bases not matched to a gene. There are 19 residues in the CDR3. The CDR3 region has the DNA TGTGCCAGCAGTGAGCACGAGCCTTCCGGGACAGGGAATACCTACGAGCAGTACTTC. Translated, it gives CASSEHEPSGTGNTYEQYF.

There are a few counts of this clonotype. This chain uses TRBV5-1 with TRBJ2-1; no clear D gene. Trimming took off 0 bases at V and 0 bases at J, with 7 bases between the two ends. CDR3 length equals 15 residues. In germline, CDR1 is SGHRS, CDR2 YFSETQ. CDR3: CASSLDRVSYNEQFF. The CDR3 nucleotides are TGCGCCAGCAGCTTGGATAGGGTCTCCTACAATGAGCAGTTCTTC.

The rearrangement joins TRBV7-9 to TRBJ2-5; no definite D call. Per germline, CDR1 SEHNR and CDR2 FQNEAQ (reference sequence). Deletions cut 1 base from V and 5 bases from J, with 11 bases between. The CDR3 sequence is 14 residues long. CDR3 in amino acids: CASSLGSRAETQYF. CDR3 sequence (DNA): TGTGCCAGCAGCTTAGGGTCTAGGGCGGAGACCCAGTACTTC.

Regarding this clonotype: Relative to the germline gene, one junction end is altered; a read error may explain this. The chain has TRBV6-5 and TRBJ2-6; no clear D. The germline CDR1 and CDR2 sequences are MNHEY and SVGAGI. The CDR3 contains 12 residues. The DNA for the CDR3 is TGTGACAGCAGTTCGGGGGCCAACGTCCTGACTTTC. As protein: CDSSSGANVLTF.

The gene calls are TRBV5-1 and TRBJ2-7; 9 bases fit TRBD1. Germline CDR1 reads SGHRS; CDR2 reads YFSETQ. The V segment lost 3 bases and the J segment 1 base; nucleotides outside the gene matches: 5. The CDR3 has 15 residues. The CDR3 DNA reads as TGCGCCAGCAGCTGGTCCGGGACAGGGTCCTACGAGCAGTACTTC. The encoded protein is CASSWSGTGSYEQYF. The variable domain in full, completed from reference TRBV5-1 and TRBJ2-7, reads KAGVTQTPRYLIKTRGQQVTLSCSPISGHRSVSWYQQTPGQGLQFLFEYFSETQRNKGNFPGRFSGRQFSNSRSEMNVSTLELGDSALYLCASSWSGTGSYEQYFGPGTRLTVT.

This clonotype came up a few times. The V call is TRBV5-1, the J call TRBJ1-2; 7 bases are a match to TRBD1. There are 15 residues in the CDR3. With V trimmed by 0 bases and J by 4 bases, 6 bases remained unmatched. CDR1 is SGHRS and CDR2 is YFSETQ in the germline V gene. CDR3: CASSLAEGAVYGYTF. As DNA, the CDR3 is TGCGCCAGCAGCTTGGCCGAGGGGGCGGTCTATGGCTACACCTTC.

This clonotype was seen a few times. The chain combines TRBV7-8 with TRBJ1-1; 7 positions agree with TRBD1. With 5 bases clipped from V and 1 base from J, the junction kept 7 bases outside the gene matches. There are 15 residues in the CDR3. Germline loops: CDR1 SGHVS, CDR2 FQNEAQ. The CDR3 is CASSLQGLGNTEAFF. The CDR3 region has the DNA TGTGCCAGCAGCCTACAGGGGCTAGGGAACACTGAAGCTTTCTTT.

There are a few counts of this clonotype. The genes are TRBV12-3 or TRBV12-4 and TRBJ2-3; TRBD2 matches at 11 bases. The V segment lost 4 bases and the J segment 2 bases; nucleotides outside the gene matches: 5. The CDR3 extends over 16 amino acids. CDR3 nucleotide sequence: TGTGCCAGCAGTTCCGAGACTAGCGGGGTCACAGATACGCAGTATTTT. This sequence encodes CASSSETSGVTDTQYF.

This clonotype was detected a few times. V gene TRBV2 combines with J gene TRBJ2-7; 10 bases line up with TRBD2. The CDR3 is made up of 16 amino acids. Germline V gene lookup returns CDR1 SNHLY and CDR2 FYNNEI. After removal of 3 bases from V and 3 bases from J, the junction contained 8 bases not matched to a gene. This chain's CDR3 is CASSDVLAGKSYEQYF. CDR3 DNA: TGTGCCAGCAGTGATGTACTAGCGGGAAAAAGCTACGAGCAGTACTTC.

Only a few counts were recorded for this clonotype. The chain carries TRBV29-1 and TRBJ2-1, with D possibly TRBD1 on 7 matching bases. The germline CDR1 and CDR2 sequences are SQVTM and ANQGSEA. Trimming stripped 2 bases from V and 4 bases from J, with 12 bases between. The CDR3 has 14 amino acids. CDR3 sequence: CSVEPGGLYNEQFF. Written as DNA, the CDR3 is TGCAGCGTTGAACCAGGGGGGTTATACAATGAGCAGTTCTTC.

As DNA, the CDR3 is TGTGCCAGCAGCTTAAAGGGCGACAGGGTTCTTCAGACCCAGTACTTC. Protein: CASSLKGDRVLQTQYF. The rearrangement uses TRBV7-9 and TRBJ2-5, with TRBD1 matching 7 bases. The V gene end was trimmed by 2 bases and the J gene end by 6 bases; junction bases not matched to a gene: 12. The CDR3 has 16 residues. Per germline, CDR1 SEHNR and CDR2 FQNEAQ (reference sequence).

This clonotype was counted a few times. This chain uses TRBV3-1 with TRBJ2-7; no clear D. V shed 4 bases and J shed 6 bases, with 16 bases lying between them. Looked up from germline, CDR1 is LGHDT and CDR2 is YNNKEL (reference sequence). This CDR3 has 14 amino acids. The CDR3 sequence is CASSLRTARSEQYF. The CDR3 region has the DNA TGTGCCAGCAGCCTTCGGACCGCTCGGAGCGAGCAGTACTTC.